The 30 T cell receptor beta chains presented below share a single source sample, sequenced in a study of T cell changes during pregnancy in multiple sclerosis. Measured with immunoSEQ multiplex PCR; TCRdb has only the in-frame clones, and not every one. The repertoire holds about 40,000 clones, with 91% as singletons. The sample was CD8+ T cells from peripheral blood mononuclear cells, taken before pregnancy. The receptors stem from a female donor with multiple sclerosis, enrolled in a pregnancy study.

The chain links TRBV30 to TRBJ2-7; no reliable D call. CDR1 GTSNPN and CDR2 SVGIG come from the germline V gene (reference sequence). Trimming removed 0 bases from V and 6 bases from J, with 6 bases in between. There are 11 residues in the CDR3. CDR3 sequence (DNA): TGTGCCTGGAGTGTACGGAGCGAGCAGTACTTC. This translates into CAWSVRSEQYF.

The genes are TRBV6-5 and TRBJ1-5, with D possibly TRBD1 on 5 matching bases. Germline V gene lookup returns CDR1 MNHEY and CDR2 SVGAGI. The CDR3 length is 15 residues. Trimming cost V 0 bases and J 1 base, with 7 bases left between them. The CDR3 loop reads CASSYSGGSNQPQHF. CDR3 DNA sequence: TGTGCCAGCAGTTACTCTGGGGGGAGCAATCAGCCCCAGCATTTT.

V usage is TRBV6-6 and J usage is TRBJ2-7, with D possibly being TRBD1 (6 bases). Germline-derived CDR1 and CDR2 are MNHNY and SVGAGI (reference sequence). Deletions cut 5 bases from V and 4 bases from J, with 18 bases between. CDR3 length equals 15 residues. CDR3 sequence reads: CASSLTGSRGYEQYF. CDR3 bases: TGTGCCAGCAGTCTAACAGGGAGTCGAGGGTACGAGCAGTACTTC.

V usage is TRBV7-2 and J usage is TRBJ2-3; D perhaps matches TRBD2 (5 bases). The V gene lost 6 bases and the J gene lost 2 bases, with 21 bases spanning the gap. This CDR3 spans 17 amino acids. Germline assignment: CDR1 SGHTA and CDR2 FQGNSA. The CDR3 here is CASSPRGSGSLTDTQYF. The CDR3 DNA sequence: TGTGCCAGCAGTCCACGTGGAAGCGGAAGCCTCACAGATACGCAGTATTTT.

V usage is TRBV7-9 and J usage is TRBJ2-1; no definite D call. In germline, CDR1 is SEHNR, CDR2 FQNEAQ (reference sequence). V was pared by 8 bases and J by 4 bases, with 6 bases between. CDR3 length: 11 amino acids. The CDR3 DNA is TGTGCCAGCCTGGAGTACAATGAGCAGTTCTTC. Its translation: CASLEYNEQFF.

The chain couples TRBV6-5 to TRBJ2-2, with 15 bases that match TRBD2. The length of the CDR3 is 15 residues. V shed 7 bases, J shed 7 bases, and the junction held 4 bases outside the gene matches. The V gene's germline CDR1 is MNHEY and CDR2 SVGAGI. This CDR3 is CASTGLAGGFGELFF. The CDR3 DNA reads TGTGCCAGCACCGGACTAGCGGGAGGGTTCGGGGAGCTGTTTTTT.

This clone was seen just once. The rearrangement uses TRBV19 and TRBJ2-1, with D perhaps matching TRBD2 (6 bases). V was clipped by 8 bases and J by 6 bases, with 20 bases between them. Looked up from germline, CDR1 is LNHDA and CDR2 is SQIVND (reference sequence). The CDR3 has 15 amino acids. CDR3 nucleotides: TGTGCCAGTCAAGGAGGGCTAGCGAGCCTCAATGAGCAGTTCTTC. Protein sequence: CASQGGLASLNEQFF.

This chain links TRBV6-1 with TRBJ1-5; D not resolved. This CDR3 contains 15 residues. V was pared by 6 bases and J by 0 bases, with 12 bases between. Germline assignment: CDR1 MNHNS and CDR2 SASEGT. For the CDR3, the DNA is TGTGCCAGCAGAGCTCGGGAGAATAGCAATCAGCCCCAGCATTTT. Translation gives CASRARENSNQPQHF.

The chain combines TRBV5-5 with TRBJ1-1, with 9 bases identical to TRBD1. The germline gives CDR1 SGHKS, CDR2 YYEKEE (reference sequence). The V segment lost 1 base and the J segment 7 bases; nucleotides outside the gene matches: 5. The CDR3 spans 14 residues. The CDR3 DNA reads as TGTGCCAGCAGCTTGTTGACAGGGGGGCTTGAAGCTTTCTTT. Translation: CASSLLTGGLEAFF.

CDR3 nucleotide sequence: TGTGCCAGCAGTTTAATCCCGTGGGGTACTAGCGGGAAAAAAGATACGCAGTATTTT. Translating gives CASSLIPWGTSGKKDTQYF. V is TRBV27 and J is TRBJ2-3, with 10 positions matching TRBD2. CDR1 is MNHEY, CDR2 SMNVEV, per germline (reference sequence). J lost 5 bases, V lost 2 bases, and 16 bases had no gene match. The CDR3 runs to 19 residues.

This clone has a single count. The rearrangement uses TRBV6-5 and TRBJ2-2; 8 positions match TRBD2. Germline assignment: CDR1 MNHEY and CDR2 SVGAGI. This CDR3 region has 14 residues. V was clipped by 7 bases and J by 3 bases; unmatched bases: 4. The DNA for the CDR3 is TGTGCCAGCAAGGAGCGGGAGTACACCGGGGAGCTGTTTTTT. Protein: CASKEREYTGELFF.

CDR3 loop: CASSIGRAGGSLLEQYF. The CDR3 DNA reads TGTGCCAGTAGTATAGGACGGGCCGGCGGGAGCCTCCTCGAGCAGTACTTC. The rearrangement uses TRBV19 and TRBJ2-7; 7 nucleotides match TRBD2. The CDR3 spans 17 residues. The trim removed 1 base at V and 6 bases at J, leaving 15 bases unmatched. Germline assignment: CDR1 LNHDA and CDR2 SQIVND (reference sequence).

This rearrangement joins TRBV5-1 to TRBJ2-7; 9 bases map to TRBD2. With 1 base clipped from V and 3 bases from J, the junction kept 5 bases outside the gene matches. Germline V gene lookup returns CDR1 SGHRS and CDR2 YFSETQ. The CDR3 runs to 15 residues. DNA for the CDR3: TGCGCCAGCAGCTTGTCGTCTAGCGGGAACTACGAGCAGTACTTC. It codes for CASSLSSSGNYEQYF.

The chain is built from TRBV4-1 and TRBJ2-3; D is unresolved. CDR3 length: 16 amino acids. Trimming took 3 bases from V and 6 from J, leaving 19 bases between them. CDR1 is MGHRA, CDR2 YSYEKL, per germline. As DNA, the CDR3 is TGCGCCAGCAGCCACTCTCCCGGATCAGGCATTGATACGCAGTATTTT. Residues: CASSHSPGSGIDTQYF.

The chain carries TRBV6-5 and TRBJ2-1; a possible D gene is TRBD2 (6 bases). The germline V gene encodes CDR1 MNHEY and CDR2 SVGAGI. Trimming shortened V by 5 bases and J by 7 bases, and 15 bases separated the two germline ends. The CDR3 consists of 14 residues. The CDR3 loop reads CASSVGGLGNEQFF. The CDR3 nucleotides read TGTGCCAGCAGTGTCGGAGGGCTGGGGAATGAGCAGTTCTTC.

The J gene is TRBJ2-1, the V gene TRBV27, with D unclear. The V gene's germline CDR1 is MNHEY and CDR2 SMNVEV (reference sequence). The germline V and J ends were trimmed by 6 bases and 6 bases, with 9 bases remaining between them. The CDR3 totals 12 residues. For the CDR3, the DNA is TGTGCCAGCAGCCCCCCCTCCAATGAGCAGTTCTTC. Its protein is CASSPPSNEQFF.

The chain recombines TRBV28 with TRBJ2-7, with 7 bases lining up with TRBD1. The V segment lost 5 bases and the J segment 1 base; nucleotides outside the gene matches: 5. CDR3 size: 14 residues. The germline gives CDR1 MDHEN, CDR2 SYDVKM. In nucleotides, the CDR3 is TGTGCCAGCAGTCCTACGGACAGGTCCTACGAGCAGTACTTC. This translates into CASSPTDRSYEQYF. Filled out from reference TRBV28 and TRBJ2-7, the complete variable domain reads DVKVTQSSRYLVKRTGEKVFLECVQDMDHENMFWYRQDPGLGLRLIYFSYDVKMKEKGDIPEGYSVSREKKERFSLILESASTNQTSMYLCASSPTDRSYEQYFGPGTRLTVT.

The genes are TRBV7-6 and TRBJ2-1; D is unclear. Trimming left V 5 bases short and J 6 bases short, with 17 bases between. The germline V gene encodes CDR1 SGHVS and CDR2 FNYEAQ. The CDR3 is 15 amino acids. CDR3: CASSDPSISANEQFF. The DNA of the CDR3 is TGTGCCAGCAGCGACCCTAGTATCTCAGCCAATGAGCAGTTCTTC. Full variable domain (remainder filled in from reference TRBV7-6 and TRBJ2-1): GAGVSQSPRYKVTKRGQDVALRCDPISGHVSLYWYRQALGQGPEFLTYFNYEAQQDKSGLPNDRFSAERPEGSISTLTIQRTEQRDSAMYRCASSDPSISANEQFFGPGTRLTVL.

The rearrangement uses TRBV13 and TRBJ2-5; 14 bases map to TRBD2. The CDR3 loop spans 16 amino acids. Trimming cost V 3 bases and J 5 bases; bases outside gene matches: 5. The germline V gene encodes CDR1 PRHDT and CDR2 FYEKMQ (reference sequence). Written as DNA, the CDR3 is TGTGCCAGCAGCTTTCGACTAGCGGGAGGGCCTGAGACCCAGTACTTC. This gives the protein CASSFRLAGGPETQYF.

The CDR3 region is CASSPGQATGNTIYF. The CDR3 DNA reads as TGTGCCAGCAGCCCCGGACAGGCGACGGGAAACACCATATATTTT. The chain carries TRBV9 and TRBJ1-3, with 7 bases matching TRBD1. Germline V gene sequence: CDR1 SGDLS, CDR2 YYNGEE. This CDR3 is built from 15 residues. The V gene end was trimmed by 4 bases and the J gene end by 4 bases; junction bases not matched to a gene: 8.

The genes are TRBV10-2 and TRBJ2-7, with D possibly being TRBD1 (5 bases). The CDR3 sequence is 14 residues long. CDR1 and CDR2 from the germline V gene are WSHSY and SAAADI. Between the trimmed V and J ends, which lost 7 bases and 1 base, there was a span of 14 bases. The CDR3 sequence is CASTDTTASYEQYF. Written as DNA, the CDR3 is TGCGCCAGCACTGACACGACAGCTTCCTACGAGCAGTACTTC.

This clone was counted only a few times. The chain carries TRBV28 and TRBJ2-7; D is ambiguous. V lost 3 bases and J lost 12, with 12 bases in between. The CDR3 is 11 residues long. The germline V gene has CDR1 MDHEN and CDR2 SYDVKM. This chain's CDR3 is CASSLSTGSYF. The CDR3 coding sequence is TGTGCCAGCAGTTTGAGTACGGGTTCGTACTTC.

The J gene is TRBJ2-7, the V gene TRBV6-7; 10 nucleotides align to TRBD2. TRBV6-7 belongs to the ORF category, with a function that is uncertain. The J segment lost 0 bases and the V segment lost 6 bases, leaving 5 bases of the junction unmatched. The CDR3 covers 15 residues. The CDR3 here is CASRQAGGSSYEQYF. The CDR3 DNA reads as TGTGCCAGCAGACAAGCGGGAGGGAGCTCCTACGAGCAGTACTTC.

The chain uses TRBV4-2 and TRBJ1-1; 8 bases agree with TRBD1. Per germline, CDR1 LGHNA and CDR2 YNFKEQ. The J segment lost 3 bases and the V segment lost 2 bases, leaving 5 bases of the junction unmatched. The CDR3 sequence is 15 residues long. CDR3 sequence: CASSQTTGEYTEAFF. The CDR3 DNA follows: TGTGCCAGCAGCCAAACGACAGGGGAGTACACTGAAGCTTTCTTT.

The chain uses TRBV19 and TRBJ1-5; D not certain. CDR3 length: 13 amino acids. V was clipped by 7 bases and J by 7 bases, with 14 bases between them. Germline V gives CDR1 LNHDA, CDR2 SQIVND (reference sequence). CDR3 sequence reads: CASMAGRGQPQHF. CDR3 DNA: TGTGCCAGTATGGCGGGGAGAGGGCAGCCCCAGCATTTT.

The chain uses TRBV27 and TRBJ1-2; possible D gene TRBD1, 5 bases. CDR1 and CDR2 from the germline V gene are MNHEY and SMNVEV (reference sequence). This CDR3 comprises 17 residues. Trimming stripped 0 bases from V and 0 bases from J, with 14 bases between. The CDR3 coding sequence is TGTGCCAGCAGTTTATCGTCCTCGGGGGGTGCTAACTATGGCTACACCTTC. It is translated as CASSLSSSGGANYGYTF.

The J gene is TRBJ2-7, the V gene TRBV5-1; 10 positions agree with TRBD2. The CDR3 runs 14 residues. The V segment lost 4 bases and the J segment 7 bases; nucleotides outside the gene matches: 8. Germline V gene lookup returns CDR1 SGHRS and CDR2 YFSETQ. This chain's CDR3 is CASSALAGGGEQYF. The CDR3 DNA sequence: TGCGCCAGCAGCGCCTTAGCGGGAGGCGGGGAGCAGTACTTC. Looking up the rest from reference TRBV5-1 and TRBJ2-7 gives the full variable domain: KAGVTQTPRYLIKTRGQQVTLSCSPISGHRSVSWYQQTPGQGLQFLFEYFSETQRNKGNFPGRFSGRQFSNSRSEMNVSTLELGDSALYLCASSALAGGGEQYFGPGTRLTVT.

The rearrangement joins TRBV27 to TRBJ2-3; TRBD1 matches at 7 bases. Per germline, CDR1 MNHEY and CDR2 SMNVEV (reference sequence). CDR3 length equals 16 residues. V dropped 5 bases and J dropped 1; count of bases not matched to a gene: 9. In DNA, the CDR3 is TGTGCCAGCAGTCCCCCGGACAGGTTCGGCACAGATACGCAGTATTTT. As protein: CASSPPDRFGTDTQYF.

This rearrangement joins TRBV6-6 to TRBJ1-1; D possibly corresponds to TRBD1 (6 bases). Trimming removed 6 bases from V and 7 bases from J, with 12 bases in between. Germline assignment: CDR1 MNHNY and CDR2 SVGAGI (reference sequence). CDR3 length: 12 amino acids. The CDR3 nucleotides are TGTGCCAGCAGCCACCGGGACAATGAAGCTTTCTTT. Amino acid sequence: CASSHRDNEAFF.

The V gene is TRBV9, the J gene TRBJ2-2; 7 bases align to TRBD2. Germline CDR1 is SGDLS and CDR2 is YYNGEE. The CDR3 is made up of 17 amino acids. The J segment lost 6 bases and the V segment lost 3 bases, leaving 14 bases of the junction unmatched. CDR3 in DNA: TGTGCCAGCAGCGCAAGTCTAGCGGTCCTTTCCCCCGGGGAGCTGTTTTTT. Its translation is CASSASLAVLSPGELFF.